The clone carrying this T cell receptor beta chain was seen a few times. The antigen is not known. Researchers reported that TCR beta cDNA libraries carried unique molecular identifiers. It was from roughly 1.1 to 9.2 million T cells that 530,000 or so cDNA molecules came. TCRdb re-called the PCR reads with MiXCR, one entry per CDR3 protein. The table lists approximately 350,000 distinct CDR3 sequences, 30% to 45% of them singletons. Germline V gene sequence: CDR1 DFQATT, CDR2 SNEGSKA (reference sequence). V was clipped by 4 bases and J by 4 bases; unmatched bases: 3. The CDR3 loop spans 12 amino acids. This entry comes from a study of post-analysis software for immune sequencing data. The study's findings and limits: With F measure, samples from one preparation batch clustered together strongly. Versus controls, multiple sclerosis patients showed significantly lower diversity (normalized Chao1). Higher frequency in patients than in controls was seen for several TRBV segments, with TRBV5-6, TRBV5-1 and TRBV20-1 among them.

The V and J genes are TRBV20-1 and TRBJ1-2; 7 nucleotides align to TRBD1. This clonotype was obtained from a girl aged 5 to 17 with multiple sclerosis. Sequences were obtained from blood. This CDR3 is CSATGTVYGYTF. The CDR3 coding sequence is TGCAGTGCTACCGGGACAGTCTATGGCTACACCTTC.